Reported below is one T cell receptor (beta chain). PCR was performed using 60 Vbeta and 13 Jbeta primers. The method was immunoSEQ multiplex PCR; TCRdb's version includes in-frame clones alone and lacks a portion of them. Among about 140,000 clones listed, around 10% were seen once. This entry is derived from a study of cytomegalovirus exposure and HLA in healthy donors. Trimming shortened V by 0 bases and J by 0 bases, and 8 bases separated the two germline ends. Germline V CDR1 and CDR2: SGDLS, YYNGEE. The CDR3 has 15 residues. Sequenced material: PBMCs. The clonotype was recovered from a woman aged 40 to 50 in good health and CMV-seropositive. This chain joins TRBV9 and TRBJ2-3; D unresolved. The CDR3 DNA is TGTGCCAGCAGCGTAGCGACAACTAGCACAGATACGCAGTATTTT. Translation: CASSVATTSTDTQYF.